These 26 T cell receptor beta chains originate from one sample sequenced in a study of OX40 agonist ivuxolimab in advanced cancers. Sequenced by immunoSEQ multiplex PCR; TCRdb stores in-frame clones only, minus some. In the table there are some 94,000 clones, approximately 90% of which are singletons. Source: CD4+ or CD8+ T cells sorted from blood, taken in a trial of the OX40 agonist ivuxolimab. The receptor set was obtained from an adult with an advanced solid tumor such as melanoma, head and neck, liver or kidney cancer.

Here the CDR3 reads CASSGLAGVGEQYF. CDR3 coding DNA: TGTGCCAGCAGCGGACTAGCGGGAGTCGGAGAGCAGTACTTC. The chain couples TRBV9 to TRBJ2-7, with 12 bases lining up with TRBD2. Unmatched junction bases numbered 5, after V lost 3 bases and J lost 7 bases. This CDR3 comprises 14 residues. CDR1 and CDR2 (germline): SGDLS, YYNGEE.

V is TRBV18 and J is TRBJ2-5; 7 nucleotides line up with TRBD2. The CDR3 length is 14 residues. Germline lookup yields CDR1 KGHSH and CDR2 LQKENI. V lost 5 bases and J lost 5; bases outside the gene matches: 8. The CDR3 nucleotides are TGTGCCAGCTCAAAGGGCGGGAGCGGCGAGACCCAGTACTTC. Protein product: CASSKGGSGETQYF.

This chain joins TRBV19 and TRBJ1-2; the D is unclear. Germline CDR1 reads LNHDA; CDR2 reads SQIVND (reference sequence). This CDR3 region has 13 residues. Trimming removed 3 bases from V and 4 bases from J, with 9 bases in between. The CDR3 sequence: CASSMRILYGYTF. CDR3 in DNA: TGTGCCAGTAGTATGAGGATTCTCTATGGCTACACCTTC.

The rearrangement joins TRBV7-2 to TRBJ1-5; possible D gene TRBD1, 5 bases. V gave up 7 bases and J gave up 0 bases, with 13 bases separating them. The germline V gene has CDR1 SGHTA and CDR2 FQGNSA. The CDR3 is made up of 15 amino acids. Here the CDR3 reads CASTRTPDSNQPQHF. The CDR3 DNA sequence: TGTGCCAGCACCCGGACACCCGATAGCAATCAGCCCCAGCATTTT.

The V call is TRBV11-1, the J call TRBJ1-1, with 10 bases matching TRBD1. This CDR3 has 14 residues. The germline V gene has CDR1 SGHAT and CDR2 FQDESV (reference sequence). V was clipped by 4 bases and J by 4 bases; unmatched bases: 3. CDR3 region: CASSSGQGGTEAFF. CDR3 bases: TGTGCCAGCAGCTCCGGACAGGGGGGCACTGAAGCTTTCTTT. Variable domain in full (rest from reference TRBV11-1 and TRBJ1-1): EAEVAQSPRYKITEKSQAVAFWCDPISGHATLYWYRQILGQGPELLVQFQDESVVDDSQLPKDRFSAERLKGVDSTLKIQPAELGDSAMYLCASSSGQGGTEAFFGQGTRLTVV.

J is TRBJ1-4 and V is TRBV19; 7 nucleotides line up with TRBD1. CDR1 and CDR2 (germline): LNHDA, SQIVND (reference sequence). Trimming removed 7 bases from V and 5 bases from J; junction bases left unmatched: 10. CDR3 length: 15 residues. CDR3: CASNPDRDPNEKLFF. CDR3 nucleotide sequence: TGTGCCAGTAATCCAGACAGGGATCCCAATGAAAAACTGTTTTTT.

This chain connects TRBV28 to TRBJ1-2; possible D gene TRBD1, 5 bases. Trimming took 5 bases from V and 4 from J, leaving 11 bases between them. CDR3 length: 13 residues. CDR1 MDHEN and CDR2 SYDVKM come from the germline V gene. The DNA for the CDR3 is TGTGCCAGCAGTCCCGGGGGGGGCTATGGCTACACCTTC. Its protein product is CASSPGGGYGYTF.

This clone was recorded only once. The chain has TRBV9 and TRBJ2-2; possible D gene TRBD2, 5 bases. Germline V gene sequence: CDR1 SGDLS, CDR2 YYNGEE. V was shortened by 0 bases and J by 6 bases, with 12 bases between the two germline ends. The CDR3 is 15 amino acids. CDR3 sequence reads: CASSVVPGNPGELFF. In DNA, the CDR3 is TGTGCCAGCAGCGTAGTCCCGGGAAACCCCGGGGAGCTGTTTTTT.

The V call is TRBV7-2, the J call TRBJ2-7; D remains ambiguous. Germline CDR1 reads SGHTA; CDR2 reads FQGNSA. The CDR3 is 13 amino acids. The V gene lost 0 bases and the J gene lost 6 bases, with 9 bases spanning the gap. This CDR3 is CASSLAGMREQYF. The CDR3 nucleotides are TGTGCCAGCAGCTTAGCTGGGATGCGCGAGCAGTACTTC. Together with reference TRBV7-2 and TRBJ2-7, the CDR3 gives the full variable domain: GAGVSQSPSNKVTEKGKDVELRCDPISGHTALYWYRQSLGQGLEFLIYFQGNSAPDKSGLPSDRFSAERTGGSVSTLTIQRTQQEDSAVYLCASSLAGMREQYFGPGTRLTVT.

This chain connects TRBV29-1 to TRBJ1-5; D may be TRBD1 (5 bases). V lost 7 bases, J lost 3 bases, and 13 bases lay in between. CDR1 SQVTM and CDR2 ANQGSEA come from the germline V gene. CDR3 length: 13 amino acids. The CDR3 DNA sequence: TGCAGCGCCGCTCGAGGGGTCAATCAGCCCCAGCATTTT. This sequence encodes CSAARGVNQPQHF.

V and J are TRBV6-5 and TRBJ2-1, with 7 bases matching TRBD1. The germline V gene encodes CDR1 MNHEY and CDR2 SVGAGI. The junction had 7 bases not matched to a gene; V was cut back by 6 bases and J by 5 bases. The length of the CDR3 is 14 residues. The CDR3 region has the DNA TGTGCCAGCAGCCGGGGACAGAGAGACAATGAGCAGTTCTTC. This encodes CASSRGQRDNEQFF.

This clone has a single count. The rearrangement uses TRBV7-9 and TRBJ2-7; possible D gene TRBD1, 5 bases. The CDR3 runs 17 residues. Per the germline V gene, CDR1 is SEHNR and CDR2 is FQNEAQ (reference sequence). Trimming pared 3 bases from V and 5 bases from J, leaving 23 bases between. In DNA, the CDR3 is TGTGCCAGCAGCTTCGCAGGGATTGAGGCGAATGCGGACGAGCAGTACTTC. This translates into CASSFAGIEANADEQYF.

The CDR3 reads CASSVGVQVNEKLFF. DNA for the CDR3: TGTGCCAGCAGCGTAGGAGTACAAGTTAATGAAAAACTGTTTTTT. The rearrangement links TRBV9 to TRBJ1-4; D is uncertain. In germline, CDR1 is SGDLS, CDR2 YYNGEE. There are 15 residues in the CDR3. V was pared by 0 bases and J by 4 bases, with 10 bases between. The whole variable domain, filled in from reference TRBV9 and TRBJ1-4, reads DSGVTQTPKHLITATGQRVTLRCSPRSGDLSVYWYQQSLDQGLQFLIQYYNGEERAKGNILERFSAQQFPDLHSELNLSSLELGDSALYFCASSVGVQVNEKLFFGSGTQLSVL.

In the case of this clone: This sample includes further DNA sequences coding for the same CDR3. The genes are TRBV20-1 and TRBJ2-7; D not certain. Per germline, CDR1 DFQATT and CDR2 SNEGSKA (reference sequence). There are 11 residues in the CDR3. Between the trimmed V and J ends, which lost 3 bases and 3 bases, there was a span of 6 bases. CDR3 sequence: CSASPGYEQYF. The CDR3 DNA reads TGCAGTGCTAGTCCGGGCTACGAGCAGTACTTC.

The chain has TRBV7-3 and TRBJ1-2, with 7 bases fitting TRBD1. V shed 4 bases and J 2 bases; nucleotides not matched to a gene: 1. The CDR3 is 13 amino acids. Germline lookup yields CDR1 SGHTA and CDR2 FQGTGA. CDR3 residues: CASSSGGNYGYTF. In DNA form, the CDR3 reads TGTGCCAGCAGCTCAGGGGGGAACTATGGCTACACCTTC.

The CDR3 region has the DNA TGTGCCAGCAGTCGGGGGGGGACCCAGTACTTC. Translated, it gives CASSRGGTQYF. The J gene is TRBJ2-5, the V gene TRBV28; 8 nucleotides match TRBD2. Germline values: CDR1 MDHEN, CDR2 SYDVKM. V trimming: 5 bases; J trimming: 7 bases; junction bases outside the gene matches: 0. This CDR3 region has 11 residues.

The chain links TRBV6-4 to TRBJ2-5; TRBD1 aligns across 7 bases. With 2 bases clipped from V and 1 base from J, the junction kept 4 bases outside the gene matches. From germline, CDR1 is MRHNA and CDR2 SNTAGT. CDR3 length: 15 residues. This chain's CDR3 is CASSDHRDSQETQYF. DNA for the CDR3: TGTGCCAGCAGTGACCACAGGGACAGCCAAGAGACCCAGTACTTC.

This clone was recorded once. The chain combines TRBV6-6 with TRBJ2-3; D perhaps matches TRBD2 (5 bases). CDR3 length equals 14 residues. V shed 6 bases and J shed 3 bases, with 13 bases lying between them. The germline CDR1 and CDR2 sequences are MNHNY and SVGAGI (reference sequence). The CDR3 nucleotides are TGTGCCAGCAGCTTCTCGACGGGAACAGATACGCAGTATTTT. Protein: CASSFSTGTDTQYF.

J is TRBJ1-5 and V is TRBV28; 7 bases are shared with TRBD1. Germline trimming cut 3 bases from V and 3 bases from J; bases unmatched to any gene: 2. Per germline, CDR1 MDHEN and CDR2 SYDVKM. The CDR3 is 14 amino acids. CDR3 coding DNA: TGTGCCAGCAGTTTCGACAGGGTCAATCAGCCCCAGCATTTT. This sequence encodes CASSFDRVNQPQHF.

V and J are TRBV28 and TRBJ2-7, with 7 bases that match TRBD2. This CDR3 has 14 amino acids. The germline CDR1 and CDR2 sequences are MDHEN and SYDVKM. The ends lost 5 bases at V and 4 bases at J; junction bases unmatched: 8. The CDR3 DNA reads as TGTGCCAGCAGTACCCCTTCGGGGGGATACGAGCAGTACTTC. Its protein is CASSTPSGGYEQYF.

The chain couples TRBV18 to TRBJ1-4; a possible D gene is TRBD1 (6 bases). Trimming shortened V by 4 bases and J by 5 bases, and 14 bases separated the two germline ends. CDR3 length: 15 amino acids. Looked up from germline, CDR1 is KGHSH and CDR2 is LQKENI. The CDR3 bases are TGTGCCAGCTCACTGGCGACAGGAGACAATGAAAAACTGTTTTTT. Its translation is CASSLATGDNEKLFF.

This chain links TRBV6-1 with TRBJ1-6, with D unresolved. Trimming took off 4 bases at V and 9 bases at J, with 10 bases between the two ends. In germline, CDR1 is MNHNS, CDR2 SASEGT. This CDR3 has 13 residues. DNA of the CDR3: TGTGCCAGCAGTGGTCCCAGCATTTCACCCCTCCACTTT. This codes for CASSGPSISPLHF.

The chain combines TRBV7-2 with TRBJ1-3, with 8 bases fitting TRBD1. This CDR3 is built from 17 residues. V trimming: 6 bases; J trimming: 0 bases; junction bases outside the gene matches: 10. Germline V gives CDR1 SGHTA, CDR2 FQGNSA. In DNA, the CDR3 is TGTGCCAGCAGGGCAGGGGGCGGGGATTACTCTGGAAACACCATATATTTT. This gives the protein CASRAGGGDYSGNTIYF.

The chain couples TRBV7-6 to TRBJ1-2, with D uncertain. The V gene lost 2 bases and the J gene lost 2 bases, with 9 bases spanning the gap. The V gene's germline CDR1 is SGHVS and CDR2 FNYEAQ. This CDR3 is built from 14 residues. The CDR3 DNA reads TGTGCCAGCAGCTTAAGGTCAGGCAACTATGGCTACACCTTC. Protein: CASSLRSGNYGYTF.

The V gene is TRBV11-2, the J gene TRBJ1-4; tentative D call: TRBD1 (6 bases). The CDR3 consists of 14 residues. Trimming left V 5 bases short and J 5 bases short, with 12 bases between. Germline CDR1 SGHAT, CDR2 FQNNGV. The chain's CDR3 is CASSPGTPNEKLFF. CDR3 sequence (DNA): TGTGCCAGCAGCCCCGGGACACCGAATGAAAAACTGTTTTTT.

The chain couples TRBV6-6 to TRBJ2-2, with 7 bases matching TRBD2. Trimming removed 6 bases from V and 4 bases from J; junction bases left unmatched: 8. Looked up from germline, CDR1 is MNHNY and CDR2 is SVGAGI (reference sequence). The CDR3 runs 15 residues. CDR3 nucleotides: TGTGCCAGCAGCCCTTTAGCGGGTAGCACCGGGGAGCTGTTTTTT. It is translated as CASSPLAGSTGELFF.